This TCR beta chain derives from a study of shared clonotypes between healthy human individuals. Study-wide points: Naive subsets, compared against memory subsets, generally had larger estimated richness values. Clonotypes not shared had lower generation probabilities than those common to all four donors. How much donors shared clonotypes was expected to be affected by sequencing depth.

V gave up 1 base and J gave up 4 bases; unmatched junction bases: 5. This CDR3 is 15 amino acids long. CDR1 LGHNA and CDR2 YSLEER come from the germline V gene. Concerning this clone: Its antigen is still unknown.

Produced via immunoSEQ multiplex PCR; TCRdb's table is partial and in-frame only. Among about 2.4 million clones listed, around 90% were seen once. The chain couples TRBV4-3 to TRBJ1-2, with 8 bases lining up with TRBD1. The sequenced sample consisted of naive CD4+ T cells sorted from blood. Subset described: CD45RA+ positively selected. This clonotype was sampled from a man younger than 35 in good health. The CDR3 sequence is CASSQVQGAGYGYTF. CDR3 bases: TGCGCCAGCAGCCAAGTTCAGGGGGCAGGCTATGGCTACACCTTC.